The 19 T cell receptor beta chains below all came from one sample that was sequenced in a study of PD-1 and CTLA-4 blockade in melanoma. Sequencing was performed with immunoSEQ multiplex PCR; in TCRdb, only in-frame clones are kept and a portion is missing. The sample includes about 28,000 clones, approximately 88% of them seen just once. This material consisted of CD8+ T cells from peripheral blood, taken before anti-PD-1 treatment. The source is a human donor with melanoma.

The J gene is TRBJ2-2, the V gene TRBV29-1, with a tentative D call TRBD2 (5 bases). Germline assignment: CDR1 SQVTM and CDR2 ANQGSEA. The ends were cut back, 0 bases at V and 15 bases at J, with 11 bases in the middle. There are 11 residues in the CDR3. The CDR3 region is CSVEEGSWVFF. The CDR3 bases are TGCAGCGTTGAAGAGGGGAGCTGGGTGTTTTTT.

This clone appeared once. The chain combines TRBV6-6 with TRBJ2-7; 8 nucleotides align to TRBD1. V was pared by 7 bases and J by 5 bases, with 4 bases of the junction left unmatched. The CDR3 runs to 12 residues. CDR1 is MNHNY and CDR2 is SVGAGI in the germline V gene (reference sequence). CDR3 DNA: TGTGCCAGCACCGACAGGGGCGACGAGCAGTACTTC. This gives the protein CASTDRGDEQYF.

The CDR3 protein is CASSHPGQGAGEQYF. CDR3 nucleotide sequence: TGTGCCAGCAGCCACCCTGGACAGGGGGCCGGGGAGCAGTACTTC. V usage is TRBV16 and J usage is TRBJ2-7, with TRBD1 matching 11 bases. V was clipped by 3 bases and J by 7 bases; unmatched bases: 8. CDR1 is KGHSY, CDR2 FQNENV, per germline. The CDR3 runs 15 residues.

The chain is built from TRBV30 and TRBJ2-7; possibly TRBD2 for D (6 bases). Germline CDR1 reads GTSNPN; CDR2 reads SVGIG (reference sequence). V was trimmed by 4 bases and J by 3 bases, leaving 7 bases between them. The CDR3 extends over 11 amino acids. CDR3 coding DNA: TGTGCCTGGATGCGGGGCTACGAGCAGTACTTC. This codes for CAWMRGYEQYF.

This sequence joins TRBV7-9 and TRBJ1-2; D is uncertain. The CDR3 is 16 residues long. Germline CDR1 is SEHNR and CDR2 is FQNEAQ (reference sequence). Trimming left V 3 bases short and J 2 bases short, with 16 bases between. This CDR3 is CASSFPEKFPNYGYTF. CDR3 sequence (DNA): TGTGCCAGCAGCTTTCCTGAGAAGTTTCCCAACTATGGCTACACCTTC.

This rearrangement joins TRBV30 to TRBJ2-5; unclear D gene. This CDR3 region has 12 residues. In germline, CDR1 is GTSNPN, CDR2 SVGIG (reference sequence). Trimming pared 5 bases from V and 4 bases from J, leaving 11 bases between. Written as DNA, the CDR3 is TGTGCCTGGGGCCCTGACGGAGAGACCCAGTACTTC. Its protein product is CAWGPDGETQYF.

The CDR3 sequence: CASSLAPLAGLQETQYF. Here the CDR3 DNA reads TGTGCCAGCAGCTTAGCCCCGCTAGCGGGATTGCAAGAGACCCAGTACTTC. The V gene is TRBV7-6, the J gene TRBJ2-5; TRBD2 agrees at 9 bases. V trimming: 0 bases; J trimming: 2 bases; junction bases outside the gene matches: 7. This CDR3 spans 17 amino acids. Germline V gene lookup returns CDR1 SGHVS and CDR2 FNYEAQ.

CDR3 protein: CAISEDNGGLSEQYF. CDR3 coding DNA: TGTGCCATCAGTGAGGATAACGGAGGGCTAAGTGAGCAGTACTTC. The rearrangement links TRBV10-3 to TRBJ2-7, with D maybe TRBD2 (6 bases). Trimming pared 2 bases from V and 7 bases from J, leaving 18 bases between. This CDR3 comprises 15 residues. The germline CDR1 and CDR2 sequences are ENHRY and SYGVKD.

V is TRBV10-1 and J is TRBJ2-4; D gene uncertain. The CDR3 has 14 residues. V dropped 3 bases and J dropped 7 bases, with 13 bases sitting between them. Germline V gives CDR1 WNHNN, CDR2 SYGVQD (reference sequence). The CDR3: CASSEVGRGNIQYF. The CDR3 nucleotides are TGCGCCAGCAGTGAAGTTGGTCGAGGTAACATTCAGTACTTC.

V gene TRBV7-6 combines with J gene TRBJ2-3; TRBD2 aligns across 7 bases. In germline, CDR1 is SGHVS, CDR2 FNYEAQ. The trim removed 1 base at V and 6 bases at J, leaving 10 bases unmatched. This CDR3 spans 16 amino acids. CDR3 DNA sequence: TGTGCCAGCAGCTTAGGAGGGCGACTAGCCTGGGATACGCAGTATTTT. It yields the protein CASSLGGRLAWDTQYF. Supplemented by reference TRBV7-6 and TRBJ2-3, the full variable domain reads GAGVSQSPRYKVTKRGQDVALRCDPISGHVSLYWYRQALGQGPEFLTYFNYEAQQDKSGLPNDRFSAERPEGSISTLTIQRTEQRDSAMYRCASSLGGRLAWDTQYFGPGTRLTVL.

The chain links TRBV29-1 to TRBJ1-1; TRBD1 aligns across 10 bases. This CDR3 is 15 amino acids long. CDR1 and CDR2 (germline): SQVTM, ANQGSEA. V was clipped by 6 bases and J by 2 bases; unmatched bases: 9. DNA for the CDR3: TGCAGCGTAGTCGGGACAGGGGTATTTAACACTGAAGCTTTCTTT. Its translation: CSVVGTGVFNTEAFF. Full variable domain (remainder filled in from reference TRBV29-1 and TRBJ1-1): SAVISQKPSRDICQRGTSLTIQCQVDSQVTMMFWYRQQPGQSLTLIATANQGSEATYESGFVIDKFPISRPNLTFSTLTVSNMSPEDSSIYLCSVVGTGVFNTEAFFGQGTRLTVV.

The rearrangement uses TRBV5-4 and TRBJ2-7, with D tentatively TRBD1 (6 bases). Germline values: CDR1 SGHNT, CDR2 YYREEE (reference sequence). The CDR3 covers 13 residues. The V end was cut by 4 bases, the J end by 2 bases, with 10 bases between. The CDR3 loop reads CASSQGSPYEQYF. The CDR3 nucleotides read TGTGCCAGCAGCCAGGGGTCTCCCTACGAGCAGTACTTC.

This chain links TRBV28 with TRBJ2-2; the D is unclear. Germline V gene lookup returns CDR1 MDHEN and CDR2 SYDVKM. CDR3 length equals 15 residues. V was shortened by 6 bases and J by 0 bases, with 11 bases between the two germline ends. This chain's CDR3 is CASSLGTANTGELFF. The CDR3 bases are TGTGCCAGCAGCCTGGGAACAGCGAACACCGGGGAGCTGTTTTTT. The full variable domain, in which reference TRBV28 and TRBJ2-2 provide the parts outside the CDR3, is DVKVTQSSRYLVKRTGEKVFLECVQDMDHENMFWYRQDPGLGLRLIYFSYDVKMKEKGDIPEGYSVSREKKERFSLILESASTNQTSMYLCASSLGTANTGELFFGEGSRLTVL.

The rearrangement uses TRBV5-4 and TRBJ2-1; D is uncertain. From germline, CDR1 is SGHNT and CDR2 YYREEE (reference sequence). Trimming removed 2 bases at V and 0 bases at J, with 9 bases between. The CDR3 loop spans 15 amino acids. This chain's CDR3 is CASSFPESSYNEQFF. DNA of the CDR3: TGTGCCAGCAGCTTCCCGGAGAGCTCCTACAATGAGCAGTTCTTC.

This chain uses TRBV15 with TRBJ2-3; D unresolved. Germline V gene data show CDR1 as LNHNV and CDR2 as YYDKDF (reference sequence). The CDR3 contains 15 residues. The V and J ends lost 3 bases and 1 base respectively, with 11 bases between them. The CDR3 spells CATSSDMAGTDTQYF. Here the CDR3 DNA reads TGTGCCACCAGCAGTGACATGGCCGGCACAGATACGCAGTATTTT.

The V gene is TRBV12-5, the J gene TRBJ2-3; 7 nucleotides agree with TRBD1. Germline V CDR1 and CDR2: LGHNT, FRNRAP. The CDR3 runs 13 residues. V was clipped by 7 bases and J by 2 bases; unmatched bases: 3. The CDR3 sequence is CASAGGNTDTQYF. The CDR3 region has the DNA TGTGCTAGTGCAGGGGGTAACACAGATACGCAGTATTTT.

CDR3 protein: CASSWTVEETQYF. The DNA of the CDR3 is TGTGCCAGCAGTTGGACAGTCGAAGAGACCCAGTACTTC. The chain links TRBV6-5 to TRBJ2-5, with TRBD1 as a possible D gene (6 bases). CDR3 length: 13 amino acids. V was pared by 4 bases and J by 3 bases, with 9 bases between. Germline-derived CDR1 and CDR2 are MNHEY and SVGAGI.

This clone was seen just once. V is TRBV5-8 and J is TRBJ1-1; 8 positions agree with TRBD1. CDR1 and CDR2 (germline): SGHTS, YDEGEE. The CDR3 runs 15 residues. V trimming: 2 bases; J trimming: 2 bases; junction bases outside the gene matches: 5. The CDR3, as DNA: TGTGCCAGCAGCTTTGGGACAGGCCCTAACACTGAAGCTTTCTTT. It encodes CASSFGTGPNTEAFF.

The rearrangement links TRBV11-2 to TRBJ2-7; 10 nucleotides line up with TRBD2. J was trimmed by 2 bases and V by 2 bases; bases with no gene match: 3. The CDR3 extends over 15 amino acids. Germline V gene data show CDR1 as SGHAT and CDR2 as FQNNGV. Written as DNA, the CDR3 is TGTGCCAGCAGCTTACCTCTAGCGGGAGCCTACGAGCAGTACTTC. Protein: CASSLPLAGAYEQYF.